This entry lists 6 T cell receptor beta chains sequenced from one sample in a study of cytomegalovirus exposure and HLA in healthy donors. Vbeta (60) and Jbeta (13) primers were used in the PCR. TCRdb's copy holds only in-frame clones and misses some; the assay was immunoSEQ multiplex PCR. The top ten hold around 3.6% of the sample, which has over 85,000 clones, around 73% seen once. The material sequenced was PBMCs. These receptors came from a man between 40 and 49 years old in good health and CMV-seronegative.

V and J are TRBV6-6 and TRBJ2-7; TRBD2 matches 7 bases. This CDR3 has 15 amino acids. Germline assignment: CDR1 MNHNY and CDR2 SVGAGI (reference sequence). V trimming: 5 bases; J trimming: 1 base; junction bases outside the gene matches: 8. CDR3 coding DNA: TGTGCCAGCAGTCTACTTGGGGGAGGGTCCTACGAGCAGTACTTC. Translating gives CASSLLGGGSYEQYF.

This rearrangement joins TRBV4-2 to TRBJ2-7; D remains ambiguous. With 5 bases removed from V and 1 base from J, the gap between germline ends came to 15 bases. The CDR3 runs 15 residues. In germline, CDR1 is LGHNA, CDR2 YNFKEQ. CDR3 DNA: TGTGCCAGCAGCGCCGCGGCAGACCCGTCCTACGAGCAGTACTTC. Its protein product is CASSAAADPSYEQYF.

The V gene is TRBV5-1, the J gene TRBJ2-3, with 9 positions matching TRBD1. V was pared by 4 bases and J by 3 bases, with 6 bases of the junction left unmatched. The CDR3 is 15 residues long. The V gene's germline CDR1 is SGHRS and CDR2 YFSETQ. Written as DNA, the CDR3 is TGCGCCAGCAGCCCCGGGGACAGGGCGACAGATACGCAGTATTTT. As protein: CASSPGDRATDTQYF.

The chain combines TRBV7-9 with TRBJ2-5; TRBD1 might be the D (5 bases). The J call is in doubt because the DNA end fits TRBJ2-7 better. This CDR3 contains 14 residues. Germline V lookup: CDR1 SEHNR, CDR2 FQNEAQ (reference sequence). The CDR3 DNA follows: TGTGCCAGCAGCCCCGACAGATACTCCTACGAGCAGTACTTC. This sequence encodes CASSPDRYSYEQYF.

This chain connects TRBV18 to TRBJ2-3; 12 nucleotides align to TRBD2. J gave up 4 bases and V 6 bases, and 5 bases lay outside the gene matches. Germline CDR1 reads KGHSH; CDR2 reads LQKENI. The CDR3 loop spans 15 amino acids. CDR3 protein: CASSPGLAGSDTQYF. Here the CDR3 DNA reads TGTGCCAGCTCGCCCGGACTAGCGGGATCAGATACGCAGTATTTT.

V is TRBV6-1 and J is TRBJ2-5; D might be TRBD2 (6 bases). Trimming took 4 bases from V and 5 from J, leaving 20 bases between them. The length of the CDR3 is 16 residues. Germline V gives CDR1 MNHNS, CDR2 SASEGT. In DNA form, the CDR3 reads TGTGCCAGCAGTGCTGGGGACTTGACGTTCGTTGAGACCCAGTACTTC. It yields the protein CASSAGDLTFVETQYF.